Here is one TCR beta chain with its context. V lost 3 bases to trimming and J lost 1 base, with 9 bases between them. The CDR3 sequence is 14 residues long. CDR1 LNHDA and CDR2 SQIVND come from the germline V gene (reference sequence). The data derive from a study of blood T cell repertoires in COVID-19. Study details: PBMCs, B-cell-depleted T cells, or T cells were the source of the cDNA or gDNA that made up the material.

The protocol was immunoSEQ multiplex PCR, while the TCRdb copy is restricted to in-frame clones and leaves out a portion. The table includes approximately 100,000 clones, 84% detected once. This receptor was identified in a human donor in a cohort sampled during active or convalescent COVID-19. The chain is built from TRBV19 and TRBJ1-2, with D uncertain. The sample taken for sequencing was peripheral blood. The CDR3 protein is CASSIPGRNYGYTF. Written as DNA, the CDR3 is TGTGCCAGTAGTATTCCCGGTCGTAACTATGGCTACACCTTC.